The sequence of this T cell receptor beta chain was determined in a study of blood T cell repertoires in COVID-19. Participants' own reports of clinical history determined their cohort assignment. Using immunoSEQ multiplex PCR, the repertoire was profiled, and TCRdb retains in-frame clones only, with some absent. The data contain approximately 200,000 clones, approximately 86% of them singletons. V lost 7 bases and J lost 2; bases outside the gene matches: 8. CDR1 SGHRS and CDR2 YFSETQ come from the germline V gene. The CDR3 consists of 14 residues. What was sequenced was PBMCs or T cells enriched from blood (not recorded which). This rearrangement joins TRBV5-1 to TRBJ1-1; 7 bases map to TRBD1. The sequence derives from a woman aged 30 to 39 who had been exposed to COVID-19. The CDR3 sequence is CASAPGQENTEAFF. CDR3 coding DNA: TGCGCCAGCGCTCCCGGACAGGAAAACACTGAAGCTTTCTTT. Full variable domain (outside the CDR3, taken from reference TRBV5-1 and TRBJ1-1): KAGVTQTPRYLIKTRGQQVTLSCSPISGHRSVSWYQQTPGQGLQFLFEYFSETQRNKGNFPGRFSGRQFSNSRSEMNVSTLELGDSALYLCASAPGQENTEAFFGQGTRLTVV.